Below, 10 T cell receptor beta chains from the same sample are listed, as sequenced in a study of T cell responses to AZD1222 COVID-19 vaccine. The assay was immunoSEQ multiplex PCR, and TCRdb's table has in-frame clones only and misses some. This sample has 140,000 or so clones, with roughly 87% found just once. The specimen comprised peripheral blood, sampled 28 days after the second dose of the MenACWY control vaccine. These receptors were taken from an adult who received the MenACWY meningococcal vaccine as a control.

This chain joins TRBV7-6 and TRBJ2-7; D ambiguous. The CDR3 runs 14 residues. The V end was cut by 6 bases, the J end by 0 bases, with 12 bases between. CDR1 and CDR2 from the germline V gene are SGHVS and FNYEAQ. In DNA form, the CDR3 reads TGTGCCAGCAGGTTCACCGAGAGCTCCTACGAGCAGTACTTC. Translating it yields CASRFTESSYEQYF.

V is TRBV7-8 and J is TRBJ2-3; D possibly uses TRBD1 or TRBD2 (5 bases each). V lost 5 bases and J 0 bases, leaving 15 bases between the germline ends. The CDR3 is 16 amino acids. The germline V gene encodes CDR1 SGHVS and CDR2 FQNEAQ. The CDR3 region has the DNA TGTGCCAGCAGCGAGGGGACCATGTCTAGCACAGATACGCAGTATTTT. As protein: CASSEGTMSSTDTQYF.

The genes are TRBV29-1 and TRBJ1-1, with 9 bases fitting TRBD1. This CDR3 contains 13 residues. V was clipped by 8 bases and J by 5 bases; unmatched bases: 9. Germline assignment: CDR1 SQVTM and CDR2 ANQGSEA. The CDR3 loop reads CSSRGQGKTEAFF. The DNA of the CDR3 is TGCAGCTCCCGGGGACAGGGAAAGACTGAAGCTTTCTTT.

The chain combines TRBV18 with TRBJ2-7, with D uncertain. This CDR3 is 15 amino acids long. Trimming cost V 0 bases and J 2 bases, with 11 bases left between them. Per the germline V gene, CDR1 is KGHSH and CDR2 is LQKENI. CDR3 in DNA: TGTGCCAGCTCACCACCTCTGGCAGGCACCTACGAGCAGTACTTC. Translating it yields CASSPPLAGTYEQYF. Using reference TRBV18 and TRBJ2-7 for the parts outside the CDR3, the full variable domain is NAGVMQNPRHLVRRRGQEARLRCSPMKGHSHVYWYRQLPEEGLKFMVYLQKENIIDESGMPKERFSAEFPKEGPSILRIQQVVRGDSAAYFCASSPPLAGTYEQYFGPGTRLTVT.

The CDR3 here is CASSPQVDYGYTF. The CDR3 DNA follows: TGTGCCAGCTCCCCTCAGGTGGACTATGGCTACACCTTC. This rearrangement joins TRBV2 to TRBJ1-2; no reliable D call. V lost 8 bases, J lost 3 bases, and 13 bases lay in between. Looked up from germline, CDR1 is SNHLY and CDR2 is FYNNEI. This CDR3 has 13 amino acids.

In nucleotides, the CDR3 is TGTGCCAGCTCACCAGCCGGGGGCGACGCCGGGGAGCTGTTTTTT. This translates into CASSPAGGDAGELFF. This chain links TRBV18 with TRBJ2-2; D tentatively reads TRBD1 or TRBD2 (6 bases each). The CDR3 has 15 residues. Germline-derived CDR1 and CDR2 are KGHSH and LQKENI. V was pared by 2 bases and J by 6 bases, with 13 bases between.

The V and J genes are TRBV11-3 and TRBJ2-1, with D perhaps matching TRBD1 (6 bases). The germline CDR1 and CDR2 sequences are SGHNT and YENEEA. This CDR3 spans 14 amino acids. Trimming removed 1 base from V and 14 bases from J, with 18 bases in between. The CDR3 DNA reads TGTGCCAGCAGCTTAGGAAACGTGGGACACGGCGAGTTCTTC. This codes for CASSLGNVGHGEFF.

This chain joins TRBV27 and TRBJ1-1; D is uncertain. Between the trimmed V and J ends, which lost 4 bases and 1 base, there was a span of 7 bases. The CDR3 consists of 13 residues. Per germline, CDR1 MNHEY and CDR2 SMNVEV (reference sequence). The CDR3 coding sequence is TGTGCCAGCAGTTCCTACAGGAACACTGAAGCTTTCTTT. It codes for CASSSYRNTEAFF.

This rearrangement joins TRBV7-3 to TRBJ2-1; D call uncertain. V was cut by 5 bases and J by 0 bases, with 11 bases left in between. From germline, CDR1 is SGHTA and CDR2 FQGTGA. This CDR3 is built from 15 residues. CDR3 sequence: CASSPARSSYNEQFF. The CDR3 nucleotides read TGTGCCAGCAGCCCAGCGCGAAGCTCCTACAATGAGCAGTTCTTC.

This clone was counted once. The chain has TRBV7-2 and TRBJ1-3; 7 bases are a match to TRBD1. Germline loops: CDR1 SGHTA, CDR2 FQGNSA. This CDR3 contains 15 residues. Trimming cost V 6 bases and J 2 bases; bases outside gene matches: 7. The CDR3 region is CASSYTGAAGNTIYF. CDR3 coding DNA: TGTGCCAGCAGTTACACAGGGGCGGCTGGAAACACCATATATTTT.